Shown below are 17 T cell receptor beta chains from a single sample sequenced in a study of blood T cell repertoires in COVID-19. Profiling relied on immunoSEQ multiplex PCR, and the TCRdb table lists in-frame clones only, not all of them. The table lists around 200,000 clones, around 82% of them singletons, with under 3% in the top ten. Sequences were obtained from peripheral blood. The source of these receptors is a human donor with acute or convalescent COVID-19. The donor label of this sample is uncertain.

The chain has TRBV7-2 and TRBJ2-3; TRBD1 agrees at 8 bases. The length of the CDR3 is 16 residues. CDR1 SGHTA and CDR2 FQGNSA come from the germline V gene. After removal of 5 bases from V and 1 base from J, the junction contained 8 bases not matched to a gene. The CDR3 sequence: CASSADRGAGTDTQYF. DNA for the CDR3: TGTGCCAGCAGCGCCGACAGGGGAGCGGGCACAGATACGCAGTATTTT.

This clone appeared a single time. The chain couples TRBV29-1 to TRBJ2-4, with a possible D match to TRBD2 (6 bases). Germline loops: CDR1 SQVTM, CDR2 ANQGSEA. The CDR3 is 13 residues long. Trimming stripped 2 bases from V and 1 base from J, with 6 bases between. Written as DNA, the CDR3 is TGCAGCGTTGAACGGGGGGCCAAAAACATTCAGTACTTC. Amino acid sequence: CSVERGAKNIQYF.

The CDR3: CASSHLREDGYTF. DNA of the CDR3: TGTGCCAGCAGTCACCTGAGGGAAGATGGCTACACCTTC. The chain joins TRBV27 to TRBJ1-2, with D unresolved. V gave up 5 bases and J gave up 6 bases, with 13 bases separating them. CDR1 is MNHEY and CDR2 is SMNVEV in the germline V gene (reference sequence). The CDR3 has 13 amino acids.

A note on this clone: Since no conserved phenylalanine or tryptophan closes the CDR3, a read error is the likely cause. It is unclear where the CDR3 begins or ends on the DNA, so no DNA is shown, and the CDR3 is as TCRdb lists it. This chain connects TRBV5-1 to TRBJ2-7; the D segment call TRBD1 is taken from the table without a DNA check. Germline CDR1 is SGHRS and CDR2 is YFSETQ. The CDR3 spans 11 amino acids, including both terminal residues. Here the CDR3 reads CATPTLTGPRS.

V usage is TRBV5-1 and J usage is TRBJ1-1; 9 bases agree with TRBD1. The CDR3 is made up of 13 amino acids. The ends lost 6 bases at V and 4 bases at J; junction bases unmatched: 4. Germline V lookup: CDR1 SGHRS, CDR2 YFSETQ. CDR3 in DNA: TGCGCCAGCATCATGACAGGGGGCACTGAAGCTTTCTTT. This gives the protein CASIMTGGTEAFF. The full variable domain, completed using reference TRBV5-1 and TRBJ1-1, is KAGVTQTPRYLIKTRGQQVTLSCSPISGHRSVSWYQQTPGQGLQFLFEYFSETQRNKGNFPGRFSGRQFSNSRSEMNVSTLELGDSALYLCASIMTGGTEAFFGQGTRLTVV.

The rearrangement links TRBV2 to TRBJ1-2; TRBD1 might be the D (6 bases). From germline, CDR1 is SNHLY and CDR2 FYNNEI. The CDR3 length is 17 residues. The V and J ends lost 6 bases and 7 bases respectively, with 27 bases between them. This chain's CDR3 is CASRPQTPGGGGRGYTF. DNA of the CDR3: TGTGCCAGCAGACCACAGACCCCCGGGGGAGGGGGACGTGGCTACACCTTC.

V and J are TRBV18 and TRBJ1-2; 7 bases align to TRBD1. Looked up from germline, CDR1 is KGHSH and CDR2 is LQKENI. Trimming removed 3 bases from V and 3 bases from J; junction bases left unmatched: 4. The CDR3 is 14 amino acids. The CDR3 DNA is TGTGCCAGCTCACCTGACAGGGAGCACTATGGCTACACCTTC. This sequence encodes CASSPDREHYGYTF.

There are a few counts of this clone. This rearrangement joins TRBV20-1 to TRBJ1-1; D call uncertain. Trimming removed 3 bases from V and 3 bases from J, with 11 bases in between. This CDR3 region has 13 residues. Germline-derived CDR1 and CDR2 are DFQATT and SNEGSKA (reference sequence). The DNA of the CDR3 is TGCAGTGCTAGTATTTCCCGGGACACTGAAGCTTTCTTT. Its protein product is CSASISRDTEAFF.

The rearrangement links TRBV5-5 to TRBJ2-7; D remains unclear. Trimming removed 0 bases at V and 4 bases at J, with 5 bases between. CDR3 length: 12 residues. The germline V gene has CDR1 SGHKS and CDR2 YYEKEE (reference sequence). This chain's CDR3 is CASSLATYEQYF. The DNA of the CDR3 is TGTGCCAGCAGCTTGGCGACTTACGAGCAGTACTTC. Full variable domain (outside the CDR3, taken from reference TRBV5-5 and TRBJ2-7): DAGVTQSPTHLIKTRGQQVTLRCSPISGHKSVSWYQQVLGQGPQFIFQYYEKEERGRGNFPDRFSARQFPNYSSELNVNALLLGDSALYLCASSLATYEQYFGPGTRLTVT.

The chain employs TRBV4-2 and TRBJ2-1; 9 nucleotides line up with TRBD1. V lost 4 bases and J lost 9; bases outside the gene matches: 4. The CDR3 is 13 amino acids. The germline V gene encodes CDR1 LGHNA and CDR2 YNFKEQ. CDR3 residues: CASSRTGDGEQFF. The DNA of the CDR3 is TGTGCCAGCAGCCGGACAGGGGACGGTGAGCAGTTCTTC.

The rearrangement joins TRBV19 to TRBJ1-2; 11 nucleotides align to TRBD1. The CDR3 length is 16 residues. The trim removed 3 bases at V and 2 bases at J, leaving 5 bases unmatched. Looked up from germline, CDR1 is LNHDA and CDR2 is SQIVND (reference sequence). The CDR3 region has the DNA TGTGCCAGTAGTATGGTGCGGGACAGGGGGAACTATGGCTACACCTTC. Translating gives CASSMVRDRGNYGYTF.

The V and J genes are TRBV7-2 and TRBJ2-7; D not resolved. The V gene's germline CDR1 is SGHTA and CDR2 FQGNSA. This CDR3 contains 12 residues. V was cut by 5 bases and J by 3 bases, with 8 bases left in between. CDR3 protein: CASSPSSYEQYF. The CDR3 DNA reads TGTGCCAGCAGCCCTTCTAGCTACGAGCAGTACTTC.

The rearrangement uses TRBV28 and TRBJ2-6; 9 bases are a match to TRBD1. After removal of 8 bases from V and 2 bases from J, the junction contained 10 bases not matched to a gene. The CDR3 is 17 residues long. CDR1 and CDR2 from the germline V gene are MDHEN and SYDVKM. This chain's CDR3 is CASQTGTGKPGANVLTF. The CDR3 coding sequence is TGTGCCAGCCAGACCGGGACAGGGAAACCTGGGGCCAACGTCCTGACTTTC. Together with reference TRBV28 and TRBJ2-6, the CDR3 gives the full variable domain: DVKVTQSSRYLVKRTGEKVFLECVQDMDHENMFWYRQDPGLGLRLIYFSYDVKMKEKGDIPEGYSVSREKKERFSLILESASTNQTSMYLCASQTGTGKPGANVLTFGAGSRLTVL.

This rearrangement joins TRBV15 to TRBJ2-7; possible D gene TRBD2, 6 bases. The V end was cut by 3 bases, the J end by 7 bases, with 13 bases between. This CDR3 contains 13 residues. Germline loops: CDR1 LNHNV, CDR2 YYDKDF (reference sequence). The CDR3 is CATSRRLEGEQYF. As DNA, the CDR3 is TGTGCCACCAGCAGGCGACTAGAGGGTGAGCAGTACTTC.

The chain joins TRBV5-4 to TRBJ2-7, with a possible D match to TRBD2 (6 bases). With 2 bases removed from V and 9 bases from J, the gap between germline ends came to 9 bases. This CDR3 spans 11 amino acids. CDR1 is SGHNT and CDR2 is YYREEE in the germline V gene (reference sequence). The CDR3 region has the DNA TGTGCCAGCAGCTTCGGGGGAAGGCAGTACTTC. Encoded protein: CASSFGGRQYF.

The chain links TRBV12-3 or TRBV12-4 to TRBJ2-5; D ambiguous. Trimming left V 3 bases short and J 5 bases short, with 7 bases between. The CDR3 has 12 residues. CDR3 region: CASSLAVETQYF. The CDR3 bases are TGTGCCAGCAGTTTGGCGGTGGAGACCCAGTACTTC.

The chain uses TRBV27 and TRBJ2-7; D not resolved. This CDR3 is built from 10 residues. Trimming pared 3 bases from V and 9 bases from J, leaving 6 bases between. The germline CDR1 and CDR2 sequences are MNHEY and SMNVEV (reference sequence). CDR3 region: CASSLRAQYF. The CDR3 DNA sequence: TGTGCCAGCAGTTTGAGAGCGCAGTACTTC.